This entry concerns a single TCR beta chain. The antigen is unknown. Germline values: CDR1 WNHNN, CDR2 SYGVQD (reference sequence). With 6 bases clipped from V and 7 bases from J, the junction kept 6 bases outside the gene matches. The CDR3 is 14 residues long. Clones were read by immunoSEQ multiplex PCR, and TCRdb kept only the in-frame ones, dropping some. Of tens of thousands of clones listed, 60% to 75% are singletons. The time point is: week 35, safety follow-up. Vaccinated patients received 300 ug of mutant IDH1 20-mer peptide per dose, with topical imiquimod. Vaccination of patients was performed eight times, in weeks 1, 3, 5, 7, 11, 15, 19 and 23. The data belong to a study of a mutant IDH1 vaccine in newly diagnosed glioma. Study-level information: Vaccination followed radiotherapy alone by 4-6 weeks, or accompanied temozolomide cycles.

Study-wide results and limits: No link was apparently found between pseudoprogression and changes in top peripheral T cell clonotypes.

The sample here was PBMCs, taken from a glioma patient whose treatment included an IDH1 peptide vaccine. The clonotype was recovered from a man in his fifties with glioma. The chain uses TRBV10-1 and TRBJ2-2; 9 nucleotides agree with TRBD1. Written as DNA, the CDR3 is TGCGCCAGCAGCCGGGACAGGGTGAACGGGGAGCTGTTTTTT. Amino acid sequence: CASSRDRVNGELFF.